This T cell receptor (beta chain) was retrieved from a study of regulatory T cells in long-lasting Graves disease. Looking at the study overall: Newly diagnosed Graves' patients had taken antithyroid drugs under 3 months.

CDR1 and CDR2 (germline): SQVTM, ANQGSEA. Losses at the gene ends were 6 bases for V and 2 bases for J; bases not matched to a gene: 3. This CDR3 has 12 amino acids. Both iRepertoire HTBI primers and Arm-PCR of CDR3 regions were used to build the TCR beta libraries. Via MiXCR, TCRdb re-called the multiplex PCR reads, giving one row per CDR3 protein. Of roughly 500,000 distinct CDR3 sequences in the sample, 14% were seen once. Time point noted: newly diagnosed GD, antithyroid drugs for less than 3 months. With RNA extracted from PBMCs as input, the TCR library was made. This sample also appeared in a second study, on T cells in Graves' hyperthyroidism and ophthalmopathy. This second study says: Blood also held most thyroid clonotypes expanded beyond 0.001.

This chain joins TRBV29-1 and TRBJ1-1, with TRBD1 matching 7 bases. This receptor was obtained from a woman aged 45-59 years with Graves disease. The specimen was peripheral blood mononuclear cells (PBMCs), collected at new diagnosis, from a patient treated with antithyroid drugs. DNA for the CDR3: TGCAGCGTGGGACAGAGAAACACTGAAGCTTTCTTT. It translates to CSVGQRNTEAFF.